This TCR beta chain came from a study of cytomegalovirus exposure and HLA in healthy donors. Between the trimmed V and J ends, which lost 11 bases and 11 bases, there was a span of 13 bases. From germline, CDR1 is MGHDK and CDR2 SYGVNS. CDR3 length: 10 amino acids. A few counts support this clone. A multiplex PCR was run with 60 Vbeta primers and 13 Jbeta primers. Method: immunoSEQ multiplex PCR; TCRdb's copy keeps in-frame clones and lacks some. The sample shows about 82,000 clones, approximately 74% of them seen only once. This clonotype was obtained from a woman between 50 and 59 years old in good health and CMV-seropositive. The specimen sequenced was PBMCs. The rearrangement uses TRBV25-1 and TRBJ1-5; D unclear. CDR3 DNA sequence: TGTGCCGGAGGTACCGCGTCCCAGCATTTT. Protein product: CAGGTASQHF.